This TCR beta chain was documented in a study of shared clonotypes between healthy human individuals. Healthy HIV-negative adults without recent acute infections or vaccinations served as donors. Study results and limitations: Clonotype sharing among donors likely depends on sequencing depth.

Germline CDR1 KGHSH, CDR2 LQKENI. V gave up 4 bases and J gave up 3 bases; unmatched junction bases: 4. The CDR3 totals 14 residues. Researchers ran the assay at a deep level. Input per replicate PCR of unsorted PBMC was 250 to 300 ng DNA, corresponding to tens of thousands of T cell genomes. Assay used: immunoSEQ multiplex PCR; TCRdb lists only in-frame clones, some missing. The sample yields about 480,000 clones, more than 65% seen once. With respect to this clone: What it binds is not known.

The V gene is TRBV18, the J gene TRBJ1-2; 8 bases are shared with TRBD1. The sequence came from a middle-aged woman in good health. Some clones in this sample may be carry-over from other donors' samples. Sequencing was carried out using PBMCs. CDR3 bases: TGTGCCAGCTCACTTCAGGGGGCGGACTATGGCTACACCTTC. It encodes CASSLQGADYGYTF.